These T cell receptor beta chains were read from a single sample in a study of cytomegalovirus exposure and HLA in healthy donors. Assay used: immunoSEQ multiplex PCR; TCRdb lists only in-frame clones, some missing. The sample includes hundreds of thousands of clones, about 86% of them seen just once. Sequences were obtained from PBMCs. These receptors were collected from a woman aged 25 to 39 in good health and CMV-seropositive. Both conserved end residues are part of each CDR3. The order of the fields is CDR3 protein, CDR3 DNA, clone size, D gene, J gene, V gene. D genes are given only for firm matches. Not all rows give a size; the values are once, few, many and, for expanded clones, a class.

CDR3: CAWSVNLLYEQYF; DNA: TGTGCCTGGAGTGTAAATCTCTTGTACGAGCAGTACTTC; size: NA; D: NA; J: TRBJ2-7; V: TRBV30
CDR3: CASSFWTSGYNEQFF; DNA: TGTGCCAGCAGCTTCTGGACTAGCGGTTACAATGAGCAGTTCTTC; size: NA; D: TRBD2; J: TRBJ2-1; V: TRBV5-4
CDR3: CASSEAQGAGNTIYF; DNA: TGTGCCAGCAGTGAAGCGCAAGGGGCCGGAAACACCATATATTTT; size: NA; D: NA; J: TRBJ1-3; V: TRBV6-1
CDR3: CASRGSSYNEQFF; DNA: TGTGCCAGCAGGGGGAGCTCCTACAATGAGCAGTTCTTC; size: NA; D: NA; J: TRBJ2-1; V: TRBV27
CDR3: CASIPGANYGYTF; DNA: TGTGCCAGCATTCCGGGTGCTAACTATGGCTACACCTTC; size: NA; D: NA; J: TRBJ1-2; V: TRBV28
CDR3: CASSFSGNQPQHF; DNA: TGTGCCAGCAGTTTTAGCGGGAATCAGCCCCAGCATTTT; size: NA; D: NA; J: TRBJ1-5; V: TRBV28
CDR3: CASSPTSSGELFF; DNA: TGTGCCAGCAGCCCGACTAGTTCCGGGGAGCTGTTTTTT; size: NA; D: NA; J: TRBJ2-2; V: TRBV9
CDR3: CASSTNSGKSYYEQYF; DNA: TGCGCCAGCAGTACCAATAGCGGGAAATCGTACTACGAGCAGTACTTC; size: NA; D: TRBD2; J: TRBJ2-7; V: TRBV10-1
CDR3: CASSLVKGGGQETQYF; DNA: TGTGCCAGCAGCTTAGTCAAGGGAGGGGGCCAAGAGACCCAGTACTTC; size: once; D: NA; J: TRBJ2-5; V: TRBV13
CDR3: CASSQREGLYEQYF; DNA: TGTGCCAGCAGCCAGCGGGAGGGCCTCTACGAGCAGTACTTC; size: NA; D: TRBD2; J: TRBJ2-7; V: TRBV7-6
CDR3: CSLYPQGETF; DNA: TGCAGTCTTTACCCTCAGGGGGAGACCTTC; size: NA; D: TRBD1; J: TRBJ1-2; V: TRBV20-1
CDR3: CASSQGRVPPYEQYF; DNA: TGTGCCAGCAGCCAAGGCAGGGTGCCGCCCTACGAGCAGTACTTC; size: NA; D: NA; J: TRBJ2-7; V: TRBV14
CDR3: CASSPQPGQGIYGYTF; DNA: TGTGCCAGCAGCCCCCAACCTGGACAGGGGATCTATGGCTACACCTTC; size: NA; D: TRBD1; J: TRBJ1-2; V: TRBV11-1
CDR3: CATTGNERNQPQHF; DNA: TGTGCCACGACAGGGAACGAAAGAAATCAGCCCCAGCATTTT; size: NA; D: TRBD1; J: TRBJ1-5; V: TRBV2
CDR3: CASSLSTESYEQYF; DNA: TGTGCCAGCAGCCTGTCGACTGAATCCTACGAGCAGTACTTC; size: NA; D: NA; J: TRBJ2-7; V: TRBV9
CDR3: CASSRSPPSGSAGEQYF; DNA: TGTGCCAGCTCACGCTCACCACCATCCGGGAGTGCGGGCGAGCAGTACTTC; size: NA; D: NA; J: TRBJ2-7; V: TRBV18
CDR3: CASSSDLRDKEQFF; DNA: TGTGCCAGCAGCTCGGATCTCCGGGACAAAGAGCAGTTCTTC; size: NA; D: NA; J: TRBJ2-1; V: TRBV5-4
CDR3: CSVEDLGTGTEAFF; DNA: TGCAGCGTTGAAGATCTTGGGACAGGGACTGAAGCTTTCTTT; size: NA; D: TRBD1; J: TRBJ1-1; V: TRBV29-1
CDR3: CASSPDTPNTEAFF; DNA: TGCGCCAGCAGCCCGGACACCCCGAACACTGAAGCTTTCTTT; size: NA; D: NA; J: TRBJ1-1; V: TRBV5-1
CDR3: CASSLFTGDQPQHF; DNA: TGCGCCAGCAGCTTATTTACAGGGGATCAGCCCCAGCATTTT; size: NA; D: TRBD1; J: TRBJ1-5; V: TRBV5-1
CDR3: CASSFRSTSGLGNEQFF; DNA: TGCGCCAGCAGCTTCAGGTCCACTAGCGGGTTGGGGAATGAGCAGTTCTTC; size: NA; D: TRBD2; J: TRBJ2-1; V: TRBV5-1
CDR3: CASSSTGGSYNEQFF; DNA: TGTGCCAGCAGTTCTACAGGGGGTTCCTACAATGAGCAGTTCTTC; size: NA; D: TRBD1; J: TRBJ2-1; V: TRBV28
CDR3: CASSLDEGVSSEQYF; DNA: TGTGCCAGCAGCTTAGACGAAGGGGTTTCTAGTGAGCAGTACTTC; size: NA; D: NA; J: TRBJ2-7; V: TRBV7-9
CDR3: CASSQDQVDEQYF; DNA: TGCGCCAGCAGCCAAGATCAGGTCGACGAGCAGTACTTC; size: NA; D: NA; J: TRBJ2-7; V: TRBV4-1
CDR3: CASSGTGLPSREQYF; DNA: TGCGCCAGCAGCGGAACGGGACTCCCATCGAGGGAGCAGTACTTC; size: NA; D: NA; J: TRBJ2-7; V: TRBV5-1
CDR3: CASSLTVRGNSEFF; DNA: TGCGCCAGCAGCTTGACAGTCAGGGGGAATAGTGAGTTCTTC; size: NA; D: TRBD1; J: TRBJ2-1; V: TRBV5-1
CDR3: CASSLGRDNEQFF; DNA: TGTGCCAGCAGTTTAGGTCGGGACAATGAGCAGTTCTTC; size: once; D: NA; J: TRBJ2-1; V: TRBV27
CDR3: CASSLASSYEQYF; DNA: TGTGCCAGCAGCTTAGCGAGTTCCTACGAGCAGTACTTC; size: NA; D: NA; J: TRBJ2-7; V: TRBV7-8
CDR3: CASSWTSESSYEQYF; DNA: TGTGCCAGCAGTTGGACTAGCGAGAGCTCCTACGAGCAGTACTTC; size: NA; D: TRBD2; J: TRBJ2-7; V: TRBV27
CDR3: CASSQSWTGASYGYTF; DNA: TGCGCCAGCAGCCAATCATGGACAGGCGCCAGCTATGGCTACACCTTC; size: NA; D: TRBD1; J: TRBJ1-2; V: TRBV4-1
CDR3: CASGRGEQFF; DNA: TGTGCCAGCGGCAGGGGTGAGCAGTTCTTC; size: once; D: NA; J: TRBJ2-1; V: TRBV6-5
CDR3: CASSPKTGDYEQYF; DNA: TGTGCCAGCAGCCCTAAGACAGGGGATTACGAGCAGTACTTC; size: NA; D: TRBD1; J: TRBJ2-7; V: TRBV11-2
CDR3: CASSLGLAGAYEQYF; DNA: TGTGCCAGCAGCTTAGGACTAGCGGGAGCCTACGAGCAGTACTTC; size: NA; D: TRBD2; J: TRBJ2-7; V: TRBV7-6
CDR3: CASSLQLAGGAYNEQFF; DNA: TGTGCCAGCAGCCTCCAATTAGCGGGAGGCGCGTACAATGAGCAGTTCTTC; size: NA; D: TRBD2; J: TRBJ2-1; V: TRBV9
CDR3: CASREGGQGGSYSNQPQHF; DNA: TGCGCCAGCAGGGAGGGGGGACAGGGGGGATCTTATAGCAATCAGCCCCAGCATTTT; size: NA; D: TRBD1; J: TRBJ1-5; V: TRBV10-2
CDR3: CASRKGTGFNHEQFF; DNA: TGTGCCAGCCGGAAGGGTACAGGGTTTAACCATGAGCAGTTCTTC; size: many; D: NA; J: TRBJ2-1; V: TRBV5-6
CDR3: CASSETGGGVNEQFF; DNA: TGCGCCAGCAGTGAGACGGGAGGAGGGGTCAATGAGCAGTTCTTC; size: NA; D: TRBD2; J: TRBJ2-1; V: TRBV10-1
CDR3: CASIRTRAQSEQFF; DNA: TGTGCCAGCATCCGGACACGGGCACAATCCGAGCAGTTCTTC; size: once; D: NA; J: TRBJ2-1; V: TRBV6-1
CDR3: CATSRDLVTGSSYEQYF; DNA: TGTGCCACCAGCAGAGATTTGGTTACGGGAAGTTCCTACGAGCAGTACTTC; size: NA; D: NA; J: TRBJ2-7; V: TRBV15
CDR3: CASSPRQAGAVDTQYF; DNA: TGTGCCAGCTCACCACGTCAGGCAGGGGCGGTAGATACGCAGTATTTT; size: NA; D: NA; J: TRBJ2-3; V: TRBV18
CDR3: CASSHAGVGNTIYF; DNA: TGTGCCAGCAGCCACGCGGGGGTTGGAAACACCATATATTTT; size: NA; D: NA; J: TRBJ1-3; V: TRBV9
CDR3: CAGKPNSFGYTF; DNA: TGTGCCGGTAAACCCAACTCTTTTGGCTACACCTTC; size: NA; D: NA; J: TRBJ1-2; V: TRBV27
CDR3: CASSLWTGINQPQHF; DNA: TGTGCCAGCAGCCTTTGGACAGGGATAAATCAGCCCCAGCATTTT; size: NA; D: TRBD1; J: TRBJ1-5; V: TRBV7-8
CDR3: CASSFKPTNEQFF; DNA: TGTGCCAGCAGTTTTAAGCCTACCAATGAGCAGTTCTTC; size: NA; D: NA; J: TRBJ2-1; V: TRBV28
CDR3: CASSYWLDGSLNQPQHF; DNA: TGTGCCAGCAGCTACTGGTTAGACGGATCACTAAATCAGCCCCAGCATTTT; size: NA; D: NA; J: TRBJ1-5; V: TRBV7-9
CDR3: CASSQETTGNTIYF; DNA: TGCGCCAGCAGCCAAGAAACTACTGGAAACACCATATATTTT; size: NA; D: NA; J: TRBJ1-3; V: TRBV4-1
CDR3: CASSFDRSSGNTIYF; DNA: TGCGCCAGCAGCTTCGACAGGAGCTCTGGAAACACCATATATTTT; size: NA; D: NA; J: TRBJ1-3; V: TRBV5-1